Listed here are 22 T cell receptor beta chains from one sample, sequenced in a study of beta chain features in type 1 diabetes. Whole-study results and caveats: Shortening of TCRB CDR3s, moderate but significant, appeared in all four CD4+ subsets of Type 1 diabetes patients.

Their antigens remain unidentified. cDNA synthesis used the whole RNA isolate, giving expressed TCRB sequences. The protocol was immunoSEQ multiplex PCR, while the TCRdb copy is restricted to in-frame clones and leaves out a portion. The sample shows 150,000 to 200,000 clones, roughly 9% of them seen only once. The specimen was central memory CD4+ T cells from blood. The receptors stem from a woman aged 25 to 39 with type 1 diabetes.

The chain is built from TRBV5-4 and TRBJ2-1, with TRBD2 matching over 8 bases. With V trimmed by 4 bases and J by 3 bases, 6 bases remained unmatched. Germline-derived CDR1 and CDR2 are SGHNT and YYREEE (reference sequence). The CDR3 spans 15 residues. CDR3 DNA sequence: TGTGCCAGCAGCGGACTTAGCGGGAACTACAATGAGCAGTTCTTC. It specifies CASSGLSGNYNEQFF. Full variable domain (outside the CDR3, taken from reference TRBV5-4 and TRBJ2-1): ETGVTQSPTHLIKTRGQQVTLRCSSQSGHNTVSWYQQALGQGPQFIFQYYREEENGRGNFPPRFSGLQFPNYSSELNVNALELDDSALYLCASSGLSGNYNEQFFGPGTRLTVL.

This clone came up a few times. The sample holds other DNA sequences that translate to the same CDR3. The gene calls are TRBV29-1 and TRBJ1-5; D call uncertain. This CDR3 has 12 amino acids. In germline, CDR1 is SQVTM, CDR2 ANQGSEA. Between the trimmed V and J ends, which lost 7 bases and 2 bases, there was a span of 9 bases. The CDR3 here is CSAGGGNQPQHF. The CDR3 nucleotides are TGCAGCGCGGGAGGAGGCAATCAGCCCCAGCATTTT.

The chain is built from TRBV14 and TRBJ2-2; possible D gene TRBD2, 6 bases. This CDR3 is built from 17 residues. V lost 4 bases, J lost 1 base, and 16 bases lay in between. The germline V gene encodes CDR1 SGHDN and CDR2 FVKESK. In DNA, the CDR3 is TGTGCCAGCAGCCCAATTAGCGGCCAAGGGAACACCGGGGAGCTGTTTTTT. It encodes CASSPISGQGNTGELFF.

V is TRBV9 and J is TRBJ1-4; no firm D call. Germline values: CDR1 SGDLS, CDR2 YYNGEE. The V end lost 0 bases, the J end lost 7 bases, and 7 bases lay between the germline ends. This CDR3 contains 13 residues. DNA of the CDR3: TGTGCCAGCAGCGTAGCTACGGGTGAAAAACTGTTTTTT. Protein product: CASSVATGEKLFF. Drawing the rest from reference TRBV9 and TRBJ1-4, the complete variable domain is DSGVTQTPKHLITATGQRVTLRCSPRSGDLSVYWYQQSLDQGLQFLIQYYNGEERAKGNILERFSAQQFPDLHSELNLSSLELGDSALYFCASSVATGEKLFFGSGTQLSVL.

V is TRBV7-3 and J is TRBJ2-2; D uncertain. Trimming cost V 5 bases and J 6 bases, with 7 bases left between them. From germline, CDR1 is SGHTA and CDR2 FQGTGA. The CDR3 consists of 12 residues. The CDR3 here is CASSRVSGELFF. The CDR3 DNA follows: TGTGCCAGCAGCCGGGTATCCGGGGAGCTGTTTTTT.

This clone was counted between two and nine times. This sample also contains other DNA sequences that code for the same CDR3. V usage is TRBV9 and J usage is TRBJ1-5, with 12 bases fitting TRBD1. Looked up from germline, CDR1 is SGDLS and CDR2 is YYNGEE. The V and J ends lost 3 bases and 7 bases, in that order; junction bases with no gene match: 2. The CDR3 extends over 14 amino acids. The CDR3 here is CASSAGTGGQPQHF. The CDR3 nucleotides are TGTGCCAGCAGCGCCGGGACAGGGGGCCAGCCCCAGCATTTT. Together with reference TRBV9 and TRBJ1-5, the CDR3 gives the full variable domain: DSGVTQTPKHLITATGQRVTLRCSPRSGDLSVYWYQQSLDQGLQFLIQYYNGEERAKGNILERFSAQQFPDLHSELNLSSLELGDSALYFCASSAGTGGQPQHFGDGTRLSIL.

This clone was observed a handful of times. The same CDR3 can be traced to other DNA sequences in this sample. The gene calls are TRBV29-1 and TRBJ2-7; 11 nucleotides agree with TRBD1. The germline CDR1 and CDR2 sequences are SQVTM and ANQGSEA. V lost 7 bases and J lost 1; bases outside the gene matches: 6. The CDR3 consists of 14 residues. The chain's CDR3 is CSARTGGRSYEQYF. In DNA form, the CDR3 reads TGCAGCGCTAGGACAGGGGGCAGGTCCTACGAGCAGTACTTC.

V gene TRBV28 combines with J gene TRBJ2-3; 7 bases match TRBD1. Germline V gives CDR1 MDHEN, CDR2 SYDVKM. Trimming at V came to 7 bases and at J to 3 bases, leaving 10 bases not matched to a gene. The CDR3 is 15 residues long. The CDR3 spells CASKTQQGRTDTQYF. The DNA of the CDR3 is TGTGCCAGCAAGACTCAACAGGGGAGAACAGATACGCAGTATTTT.

Many counts were recorded for this clone. The chain uses TRBV4-1 and TRBJ2-3, with 7 bases fitting TRBD2. The trim removed 1 base at V and 0 bases at J, leaving 10 bases unmatched. The CDR3 extends over 18 amino acids. Germline loops: CDR1 MGHRA, CDR2 YSYEKL. The CDR3 coding sequence is TGCGCCAGCAGCCAAGCCCCCTCGGGAGGAATGAGCACAGATACGCAGTATTTT. Translated, it gives CASSQAPSGGMSTDTQYF.

This clone was counted between two and nine times. The V and J genes are TRBV18 and TRBJ2-5; D perhaps matches TRBD1 (6 bases). The germline gives CDR1 KGHSH, CDR2 LQKENI. V lost 6 bases to trimming and J lost 3 bases, with 14 bases between them. CDR3 length: 14 residues. For the CDR3, the DNA is TGTGCCAGCTCCGCGGACAGTCAAAAAGAGACCCAGTACTTC. Amino acids: CASSADSQKETQYF.

In its sample, this clone was seen a few times. The V and J genes are TRBV28 and TRBJ2-3; tentatively, D is TRBD1 (5 bases). This CDR3 spans 13 amino acids. Germline CDR1 and CDR2: MDHEN and SYDVKM. V was clipped by 10 bases and J by 4 bases, with 15 bases between them. In DNA, the CDR3 is TGTGCCATTCAGGGTAACTCGGCAGATACGCAGTATTTT. Translating gives CAIQGNSADTQYF.

The gene calls are TRBV13 and TRBJ2-1, with 9 bases fitting TRBD2. With 5 bases clipped from V and 12 bases from J, the junction kept 14 bases outside the gene matches. The germline V gene encodes CDR1 PRHDT and CDR2 FYEKMQ (reference sequence). The CDR3 is 15 residues long. The CDR3 region is CASSALTSGDDRQFF. The DNA of the CDR3 is TGTGCCAGCAGCGCCCTGACTAGCGGCGATGATAGGCAGTTCTTC. Looking up the rest from reference TRBV13 and TRBJ2-1 gives the full variable domain: AAGVIQSPRHLIKEKRETATLKCYPIPRHDTVYWYQQGPGQDPQFLISFYEKMQSDKGSIPDRFSAQQFSDYHSELNMSSLELGDSALYFCASSALTSGDDRQFFGPGTRLTVL.

The chain has TRBV6-6 and TRBJ1-2, with a tentative D call TRBD1 (6 bases). The CDR3 runs to 13 residues. The V end lost 6 bases, the J end lost 4 bases, and 12 bases lay between the germline ends. Germline CDR1 reads MNHNY; CDR2 reads SVGAGI (reference sequence). The CDR3 region has the DNA TGTGCCAGCAGAGAACAGGGACCCTATGGCTACACCTTC. Translated: CASREQGPYGYTF.

This clone was counted only a few times. The chain links TRBV5-4 to TRBJ1-1, with TRBD1 matching 8 bases. Per germline, CDR1 SGHNT and CDR2 YYREEE (reference sequence). With V trimmed by 2 bases and J by 4 bases, 1 base remained unmatched. CDR3 size: 13 residues. CDR3 residues: CASSFTGGTEAFF. The CDR3 coding sequence is TGTGCCAGCAGCTTTACAGGGGGCACTGAAGCTTTCTTT.

This chain uses TRBV7-8 with TRBJ2-7; TRBD2 agrees at 13 bases. Germline V lookup: CDR1 SGHVS, CDR2 FQNEAQ. V trimming: 4 bases; J trimming: 4 bases; junction bases outside the gene matches: 1. The CDR3 contains 14 residues. The CDR3 protein is CASSSGLAGYEQYF. The CDR3 nucleotides are TGTGCCAGCAGCTCGGGACTAGCGGGATACGAGCAGTACTTC.

In its sample, this clone was seen a few times. The rearrangement uses TRBV28 and TRBJ1-2; D is perhaps TRBD1 (5 bases). The CDR3 is 15 amino acids. Trimming took 6 bases from V and 8 from J, leaving 22 bases between them. Per germline, CDR1 MDHEN and CDR2 SYDVKM. The CDR3 loop is CASSPSSSGSVGYTF. The CDR3 DNA reads TGTGCCAGCAGCCCCTCCTCATCAGGGTCCGTCGGCTACACCTTC.

This clone was seen ten or more times. This chain joins TRBV11-2 and TRBJ2-1; possible D gene TRBD2, 6 bases. CDR3 length: 14 amino acids. Looked up from germline, CDR1 is SGHAT and CDR2 is FQNNGV. Trimming pared 2 bases from V and 2 bases from J, leaving 7 bases between. The CDR3 spells CASSLSGAYNEQFF. As DNA, the CDR3 is TGTGCCAGCAGCTTATCGGGGGCCTACAATGAGCAGTTCTTC.

The sample holds a few counts of this clone. The V and J genes are TRBV18 and TRBJ1-5, with TRBD1 matching over 7 bases. This CDR3 has 14 residues. V dropped 3 bases and J dropped 9; count of bases not matched to a gene: 8. Germline loops: CDR1 KGHSH, CDR2 LQKENI. Written as DNA, the CDR3 is TGTGCCAGCTCACCGGGACAGATCCTGGGGCCCCAGCATTTT. This sequence encodes CASSPGQILGPQHF.

Only a few counts were recorded for this clone. The rearrangement uses TRBV9 and TRBJ2-2; TRBD2 agrees at 9 bases. CDR1 and CDR2 (germline): SGDLS, YYNGEE. The V and J ends lost 5 bases and 6 bases, in that order; junction bases with no gene match: 8. This CDR3 has 15 amino acids. Here the CDR3 reads CASRSGRKGAGELFF. CDR3 bases: TGTGCCAGCAGAAGCGGGAGGAAAGGGGCCGGGGAGCTGTTTTTT.

The sample holds a few counts of this clone. The rearrangement links TRBV11-2 to TRBJ2-1; 10 positions agree with TRBD2. The V segment lost 5 bases and the J segment 6 bases; nucleotides outside the gene matches: 7. CDR1 is SGHAT and CDR2 is FQNNGV in the germline V gene. The length of the CDR3 is 15 residues. The CDR3 bases are TGTGCCAGCAGCCTCGGGAGACTAGCGGGCAATGAGCAGTTCTTC. This gives the protein CASSLGRLAGNEQFF.

A few counts support this clone. The rearrangement links TRBV18 to TRBJ2-5; TRBD2 agrees at 12 bases. With V trimmed by 3 bases and J by 4 bases, 6 bases remained unmatched. Germline V gene sequence: CDR1 KGHSH, CDR2 LQKENI. The CDR3 runs 16 residues. The DNA of the CDR3 is TGTGCCAGCTCACCTAGACTAGCGGGAGTCGTAGAGACCCAGTACTTC. Its translation: CASSPRLAGVVETQYF.

The CDR3 loop reads CASRATSGTDTQYF. The CDR3 DNA sequence: TGTGCCAGCAGGGCGACTAGCGGCACAGATACGCAGTATTTT. V is TRBV7-9 and J is TRBJ2-3; 8 positions agree with TRBD2. CDR3 length: 14 amino acids. The trim removed 6 bases at V and 1 base at J, leaving 3 bases unmatched. Looked up from germline, CDR1 is SEHNR and CDR2 is FQNEAQ (reference sequence).